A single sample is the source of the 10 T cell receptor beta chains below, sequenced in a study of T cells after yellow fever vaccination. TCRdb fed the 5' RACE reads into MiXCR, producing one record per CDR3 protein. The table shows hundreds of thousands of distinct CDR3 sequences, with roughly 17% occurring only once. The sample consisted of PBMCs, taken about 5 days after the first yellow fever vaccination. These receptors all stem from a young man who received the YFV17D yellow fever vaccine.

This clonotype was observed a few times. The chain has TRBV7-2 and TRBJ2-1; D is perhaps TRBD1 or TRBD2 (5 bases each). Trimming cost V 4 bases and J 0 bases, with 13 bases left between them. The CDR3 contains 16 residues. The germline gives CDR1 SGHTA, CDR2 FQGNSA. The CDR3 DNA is TGTGCCAGCAGCTGGGTAGGGACGTCCTCCTACAATGAGCAGTTCTTC. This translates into CASSWVGTSSYNEQFF.

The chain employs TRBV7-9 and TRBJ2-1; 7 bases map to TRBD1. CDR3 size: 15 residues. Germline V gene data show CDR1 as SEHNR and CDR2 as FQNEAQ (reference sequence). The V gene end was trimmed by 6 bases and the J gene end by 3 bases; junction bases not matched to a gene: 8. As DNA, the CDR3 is TGTGCCAGCAGAGAACCGGGACAGCTCTACAATGAGCAGTTCTTC. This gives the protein CASREPGQLYNEQFF.

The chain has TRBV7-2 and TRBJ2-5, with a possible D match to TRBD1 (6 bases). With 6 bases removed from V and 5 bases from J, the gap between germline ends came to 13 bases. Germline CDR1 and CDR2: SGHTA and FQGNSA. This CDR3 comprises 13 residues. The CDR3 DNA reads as TGTGCCAGCAGATCTTGGACAGCGGAGACCCAGTACTTC. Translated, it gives CASRSWTAETQYF. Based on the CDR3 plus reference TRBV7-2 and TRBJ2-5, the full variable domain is GAGVSQSPSNKVTEKGKDVELRCDPISGHTALYWYRQSLGQGLEFLIYFQGNSAPDKSGLPSDRFSAERTGGSVSTLTIQRTQQEDSAVYLCASRSWTAETQYFGPGTRLLVL.

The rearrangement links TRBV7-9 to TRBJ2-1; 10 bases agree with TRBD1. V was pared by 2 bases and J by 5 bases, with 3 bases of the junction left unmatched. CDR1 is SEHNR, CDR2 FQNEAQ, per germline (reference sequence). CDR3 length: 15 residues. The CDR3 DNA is TGTGCCAGCAGCTTACCTGGGACAGGGGACAATGAGCAGTTCTTC. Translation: CASSLPGTGDNEQFF.

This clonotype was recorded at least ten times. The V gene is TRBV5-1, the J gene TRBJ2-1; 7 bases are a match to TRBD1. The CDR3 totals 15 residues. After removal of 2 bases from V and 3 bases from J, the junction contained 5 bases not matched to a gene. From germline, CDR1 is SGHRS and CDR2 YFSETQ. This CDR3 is CASSFGRGNYNEQFF. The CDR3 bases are TGCGCCAGCAGCTTCGGCAGGGGGAACTACAATGAGCAGTTCTTC.

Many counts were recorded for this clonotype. In DNA form, the CDR3 reads TGTGCCAGTAAGGCGGATGGCTACACCTTC. It translates to CASKADGYTF. The rearrangement uses TRBV19 and TRBJ1-2; D call uncertain. Trimming took 7 bases from V and 6 from J, leaving 6 bases between them. This CDR3 comprises 10 residues. In germline, CDR1 is LNHDA, CDR2 SQIVND (reference sequence).

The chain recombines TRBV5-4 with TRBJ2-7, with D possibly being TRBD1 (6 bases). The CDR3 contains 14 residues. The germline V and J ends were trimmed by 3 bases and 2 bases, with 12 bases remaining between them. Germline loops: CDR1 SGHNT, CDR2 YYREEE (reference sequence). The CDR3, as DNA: TGTGCCAGCAGCTGGGGGACACGCGCCTACGAGCAGTACTTC. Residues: CASSWGTRAYEQYF.

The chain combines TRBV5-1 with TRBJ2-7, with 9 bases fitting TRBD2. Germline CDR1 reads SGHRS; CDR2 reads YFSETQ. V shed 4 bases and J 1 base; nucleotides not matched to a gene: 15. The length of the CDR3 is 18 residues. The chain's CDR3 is CASSQRVAGAPGSYEQYF. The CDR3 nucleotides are TGCGCCAGCAGCCAAAGGGTAGCGGGGGCGCCGGGATCCTACGAGCAGTACTTC.

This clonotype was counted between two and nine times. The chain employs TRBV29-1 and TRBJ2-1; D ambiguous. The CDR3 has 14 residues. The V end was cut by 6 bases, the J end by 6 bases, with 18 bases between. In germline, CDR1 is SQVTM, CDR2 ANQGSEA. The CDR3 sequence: CSVERRWPLNEQFF. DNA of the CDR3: TGCAGCGTCGAAAGACGGTGGCCCCTCAATGAGCAGTTCTTC.

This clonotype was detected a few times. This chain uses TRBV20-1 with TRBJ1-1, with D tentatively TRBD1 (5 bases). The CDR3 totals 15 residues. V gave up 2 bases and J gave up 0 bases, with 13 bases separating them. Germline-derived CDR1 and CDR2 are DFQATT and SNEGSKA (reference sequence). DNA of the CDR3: TGCAGTGCTAGACACGGCGGACATTTGAACACTGAAGCTTTCTTT. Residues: CSARHGGHLNTEAFF.